A selection of T cell receptor beta chains follows, all from one sample in a study of blood T cell repertoires in COVID-19. Method: immunoSEQ multiplex PCR; TCRdb's copy keeps in-frame clones and lacks some. The sample carries 150,000 to 180,000 clones, 84% recorded once. Sequenced: PBMCs or T cells enriched from blood (not recorded which). Source of these receptors: a man in his fifties who had recovered from COVID-19. Both conserved end residues are part of each CDR3.

CDR3aa | v_gene
CASSTHRGGYTF | TRBV6-5
CASSLATGGVRNEQFF | TRBV5-1
CASSFQGANTGELFF | TRBV5-1
CSAGDTQYF | TRBV29-1
CASGPNRGTEAFF | TRBV12-5
CASSSRGRTDTQYF | TRBV14
CASSKTGSMNTEAFF | TRBV11-1
CASRSSSTYEQYF | TRBV6-5
CASSPSQGYTF | TRBV18
CASSSPRDRKHNSPLHF | TRBV7-9
CASSLSSGTSGAHQLF | TRBV7-3
CASGLVQGGVPDEKLFF | TRBV12-5
CASSLAGDSEKLFF | TRBV7-9
CASSPQGNYGYTF | TRBV7-2
CASSQDPWTGRSGANVLTF | TRBV4-3
CASSLLASGGLYNEQFF | TRBV7-3
CAISHGTALSYEQYF | TRBV10-3
CASSLGAGTTNEKLFF | TRBV7-8
CASSQADYYEQYF | TRBV3-1/TRBV3-2
CASSARTGYGGHTQYF | TRBV7-8
CASNTRQGLDYGYTF | TRBV19
CASSRDRGLSEQYF | TRBV14